These 3 T cell receptor beta chains were sequenced from one sample in a study of cytomegalovirus exposure and HLA in healthy donors. Vbeta (60) and Jbeta (13) primers were used in the PCR. Some clones are missing from TCRdb's copy, which holds only in-frame ones; the method was immunoSEQ multiplex PCR. This sample's clone table lists 130,000 or so clones. The sample comprised PBMCs. The receptors stem from a woman in her forties in good health and CMV-seronegative.

The chain combines TRBV27 with TRBJ2-4; TRBD2 aligns across 8 bases. The CDR3 runs 14 residues. The V gene's germline CDR1 is MNHEY and CDR2 SMNVEV (reference sequence). Unmatched junction bases numbered 0, after V lost 2 bases and J lost 3 bases. The CDR3, as DNA: TGTGCCAGCAGTTTACGGGGGGGCAAAAACATTCAGTACTTC. Encoded protein: CASSLRGGKNIQYF.

The chain carries TRBV7-8 and TRBJ2-7, with 8 bases lining up with TRBD1. This CDR3 has 16 amino acids. CDR1 and CDR2 (germline): SGHVS, FQNEAQ. V shed 1 base and J 2 bases; nucleotides not matched to a gene: 7. CDR3 residues: CASSLVSGGSPYEQYV. CDR3 bases: TGTGCCAGCAGCTTAGTTTCAGGGGGCAGCCCCTACGAGCAGTACGTC.

This rearrangement joins TRBV5-1 to TRBJ2-3; D is perhaps TRBD2 (7 bases). Germline assignment: CDR1 SGHRS and CDR2 YFSETQ. The CDR3 totals 16 residues. Trimming took 1 base from V and 4 from J, leaving 16 bases between them. The CDR3 DNA reads TGCGCCAGCAGCTTGAGATATGGGGGGGCCGCAGATACGCAGTATTTT. This codes for CASSLRYGGAADTQYF.